The entry below describes one T cell receptor (beta chain). V was pared by 6 bases and J by 3 bases, with 4 bases of the junction left unmatched. CDR1 is MNHEY, CDR2 SMNVEV, per germline (reference sequence). The CDR3 sequence is 16 residues long. The record originates from a study of blood T cell repertoires in COVID-19. About the research overall: Some COVID-19 samples were acute and others convalescent; all came from the United States, Italy and Spain. The cDNA or gDNA used as material had been derived from T cells, B-cell-depleted T cells, or PBMCs.

The assay was immunoSEQ multiplex PCR, and TCRdb's table has in-frame clones only and misses some. The table includes some 400,000 clones, nearly 90% detected once. Sequencing was carried out using peripheral blood. The rearrangement joins TRBV27 to TRBJ2-2, with 13 bases identical to TRBD2. This receptor was identified in a man aged 18 to 29 with active or convalescent COVID-19. CDR3: CASRFGLAGDTGELFF. The DNA for the CDR3 is TGTGCCAGCAGATTCGGACTAGCGGGAGACACCGGGGAGCTGTTTTTT.